Each of the 29 T cell receptor beta chains below was sequenced from the same sample in a study of patients and donors after allogeneic stem cell transplantation. TCRdb re-called the RT-PCR reads with MiXCR, one entry per CDR3 protein. The sample carries some 880,000 distinct CDR3 sequences, about a sixth recorded once. Sequenced sample: blood, either unsorted or a sorted T cell fraction (not recorded which). These receptors were obtained from a human donor who was either an allogeneic HSCT recipient or a stem cell or donor lymphocyte infusion donor (not recorded which). It is not recorded whose cells these are; they may come from a transplant donor.

This clonotype was counted a few times. The chain joins TRBV5-5 to TRBJ1-1, with D perhaps matching TRBD1 (6 bases). Germline V lookup: CDR1 SGHKS, CDR2 YYEKEE (reference sequence). V was clipped by 4 bases and J by 10 bases, with 23 bases between them. The CDR3 loop spans 15 amino acids. The CDR3 sequence is CASSPEGGRVFRAFF. As DNA, the CDR3 is TGTGCCAGCAGCCCCGAGGGGGGGCGCGTGTTTCGAGCTTTCTTT.

This clonotype was seen only a few times. The V and J genes are TRBV27 and TRBJ2-3; 7 nucleotides line up with TRBD2. J lost 2 bases, V lost 5 bases, and 10 bases had no gene match. Per germline, CDR1 MNHEY and CDR2 SMNVEV (reference sequence). The CDR3 has 16 residues. The CDR3 reads CASSQRGDHSTDTQYF. DNA of the CDR3: TGTGCCAGCAGTCAACGGGGGGACCATTCCACAGATACGCAGTATTTT.

Ten or more counts support this clonotype. The chain is built from TRBV12-3 or TRBV12-4 and TRBJ2-2, with 10 positions matching TRBD2. V lost 6 bases to trimming and J lost 3 bases; unmatched junction nucleotides: 7. The CDR3 has 16 amino acids. The CDR3 sequence is CASSSGLAADTGELFF. The DNA of the CDR3 is TGTGCCAGCAGCTCAGGACTAGCGGCTGACACCGGGGAGCTGTTTTTT.

Many counts were recorded for this clonotype. The CDR3 region has the DNA TGTGCCAGCAGCCCGTTACGGGACACTGAAGCTTTCTTT. It codes for CASSPLRDTEAFF. The chain joins TRBV7-9 to TRBJ1-1; D unclear. Germline V CDR1 and CDR2: SEHNR, FQNEAQ (reference sequence). V shed 5 bases and J shed 3 bases, with 10 bases lying between them. The length of the CDR3 is 13 residues.

The V gene is TRBV7-8, the J gene TRBJ1-2, with D perhaps matching TRBD1 (5 bases). The CDR3 loop spans 16 amino acids. Per germline, CDR1 SGHVS and CDR2 FQNEAQ. Trimming left V 3 bases short and J 5 bases short, with 19 bases between. CDR3: CASSFIRKARVYGYTF. The CDR3 coding sequence is TGTGCCAGCAGCTTTATAAGAAAGGCCAGGGTTTATGGCTACACCTTC.

The chain uses TRBV2 and TRBJ1-5, with D perhaps matching TRBD1 (6 bases). This CDR3 has 15 residues. V was trimmed by 6 bases and J by 11 bases, leaving 23 bases between them. Germline loops: CDR1 SNHLY, CDR2 FYNNEI. The CDR3 sequence is CASRGRQDLFRAQHF. Here the CDR3 DNA reads TGTGCCAGCAGAGGCAGACAGGACCTCTTTAGGGCCCAGCATTTT.

V gene TRBV13 combines with J gene TRBJ2-5; the D gene is possibly TRBD2 (6 bases). Between the trimmed V and J ends, which lost 8 bases and 9 bases, there was a span of 22 bases. The CDR3 has 14 residues. Germline V gene data show CDR1 as PRHDT and CDR2 as FYEKMQ (reference sequence). The CDR3: CASQGRDGHRAQYF. In DNA form, the CDR3 reads TGTGCCAGCCAAGGGCGGGACGGACATAGGGCCCAGTACTTC.

The table lists this clonotype with a few counts. The gene calls are TRBV12-3 or TRBV12-4 and TRBJ1-1; possible D gene TRBD1, 6 bases. V was shortened by 1 base and J by 5 bases, with 17 bases between the two germline ends. This CDR3 has 16 amino acids. The CDR3 sequence is CASSLVGPGASTEAFF. CDR3 in DNA: TGTGCCAGCAGTTTAGTAGGCCCAGGGGCGAGTACTGAAGCTTTCTTT.

This chain connects TRBV4-1 to TRBJ1-4; D is ambiguous. Germline V CDR1 and CDR2: MGHRA, YSYEKL. There are 18 residues in the CDR3. The V end lost 1 base, the J end lost 8 bases, and 23 bases lay between the germline ends. CDR3 sequence (DNA): TGCGCCAGCAGCCAAGGCCCCGTCCTATCGAGTCCGGAAGAAAAACTGTTTTTT. Residues: CASSQGPVLSSPEEKLFF.

This chain connects TRBV11-2 to TRBJ2-3, with TRBD2 matching 7 bases. Germline V gene sequence: CDR1 SGHAT, CDR2 FQNNGV. V lost 5 bases to trimming and J lost 1 base; unmatched junction nucleotides: 6. CDR3 size: 15 residues. CDR3 nucleotides: TGTGCCAGCAGCCGCAAGCGGGATCGCACAGATACGCAGTATTTT. This gives the protein CASSRKRDRTDTQYF. Supplemented by reference TRBV11-2 and TRBJ2-3, the full variable domain reads EAGVAQSPRYKIIEKRQSVAFWCNPISGHATLYWYQQILGQGPKLLIQFQNNGVVDDSQLPKDRFSAERLKGVDSTLKIQPAKLEDSAVYLCASSRKRDRTDTQYFGPGTRLTVL.

This clonotype was observed a few times. This chain links TRBV20-1 with TRBJ2-5, with 11 bases matching TRBD2. In germline, CDR1 is DFQATT, CDR2 SNEGSKA (reference sequence). This CDR3 is built from 15 residues. V lost 6 bases, J lost 0 bases, and 6 bases stayed unmatched. CDR3 DNA: TGCAGTGCCGAACTAGCGGGGGAAAACCAAGAGACCCAGTACTTC. As protein: CSAELAGENQETQYF.

This clonotype was detected only a few times. The V gene is TRBV4-3, the J gene TRBJ2-3; D remains ambiguous. Germline V gene lookup returns CDR1 LGHNA and CDR2 YSLEER. Trimming removed 1 base from V and 2 bases from J, with 10 bases in between. The CDR3 length is 15 residues. The CDR3 reads CASSQGILHTDTQYF. The CDR3 DNA reads TGCGCCAGCAGCCAAGGAATTCTACACACAGATACGCAGTATTTT.

In this sample, this clonotype turned up a few times. V is TRBV15 and J is TRBJ1-4, with D possibly TRBD1 on 5 matching bases. CDR1 and CDR2 (germline): LNHNV, YYDKDF (reference sequence). Trimming took off 3 bases at V and 6 bases at J, with 11 bases between the two ends. The CDR3 totals 14 residues. The CDR3: CATSRGRGDEKLFF. The CDR3 DNA reads TGTGCCACCAGCAGGGGCCGGGGGGATGAAAAACTGTTTTTT.

This clonotype turned up a few times. The chain recombines TRBV12-3 or TRBV12-4 with TRBJ2-1; TRBD2 matches 7 bases. Germline trimming cut 4 bases from V and 5 bases from J; bases unmatched to any gene: 17. The CDR3 covers 18 residues. The DNA for the CDR3 is TGTGCCAGCAGTTACCCCCCGGGTCCGGGCGGGGGACACAATGAGCAGTTCTTC. It is translated as CASSYPPGPGGGHNEQFF.

The chain has TRBV7-9 and TRBJ2-7; a weak D match, TRBD1 (6 bases). V dropped 5 bases and J dropped 3 bases, with 14 bases sitting between them. Germline V CDR1 and CDR2: SEHNR, FQNEAQ (reference sequence). This CDR3 comprises 14 residues. The CDR3 region has the DNA TGTGCCAGCAGCCTGGACAGTCCAGGCTACGAGCAGTACTTC. It translates to CASSLDSPGYEQYF.

This clonotype was seen only a few times. J is TRBJ2-1 and V is TRBV11-2, with 12 bases fitting TRBD2. The V and J ends lost 4 bases and 3 bases, in that order; junction bases with no gene match: 13. CDR1 and CDR2 (germline): SGHAT, FQNNGV. This CDR3 has 19 amino acids. CDR3 amino acids: CASSYQTGLAGGVYNEQFF. The CDR3 DNA reads as TGTGCCAGCAGCTACCAAACGGGACTAGCGGGTGGTGTCTACAATGAGCAGTTCTTC.

This clonotype was seen only a few times. The chain has TRBV5-1 and TRBJ2-3, with D possibly matching TRBD1 (6 bases). Germline V lookup: CDR1 SGHRS, CDR2 YFSETQ. The length of the CDR3 is 14 residues. V lost 4 bases and J lost 6, with 15 bases in between. DNA of the CDR3: TGCGCCAGCAGCCAGACGGACAGCTTGGATACGCAGTATTTT. The encoded protein is CASSQTDSLDTQYF.

This clonotype is a singleton in its sample. The chain carries TRBV20-1 and TRBJ2-7, with 7 bases identical to TRBD2. The ends lost 0 bases at V and 5 bases at J; junction bases unmatched: 4. This CDR3 is built from 13 residues. Germline CDR1 and CDR2: DFQATT and SNEGSKA (reference sequence). Here the CDR3 DNA reads TGCAGTGCTAGAGATTGGGCGGGAGACGAGCAGTACTTC. Amino acid sequence: CSARDWAGDEQYF.

The chain couples TRBV4-2 to TRBJ2-2; 10 nucleotides match TRBD1. Germline CDR1 LGHNA, CDR2 YNFKEQ. CDR3 length: 18 residues. The J segment lost 5 bases and the V segment lost 1 base, leaving 10 bases of the junction unmatched. CDR3 DNA sequence: TGTGCCAGCAGCCAAGCAACCGGGGACAGGGGTTGGACCGGGGAGCTGTTTTTT. Its translation: CASSQATGDRGWTGELFF.

This rearrangement joins TRBV20-1 to TRBJ1-4; D gene ambiguous. Trimming shortened V by 3 bases and J by 4 bases, and 15 bases separated the two germline ends. The CDR3 is 15 residues long. Germline CDR1 reads DFQATT; CDR2 reads SNEGSKA (reference sequence). The CDR3 DNA follows: TGCAGTGCTAGTCGTCAGGAGGTCGGTAATGAAAAACTGTTTTTT. Amino acid sequence: CSASRQEVGNEKLFF.

There are a few counts of this clonotype. CDR3 nucleotide sequence: TGTGCCAGCAGCCAGGGGTGGAAGCAGTACTTC. Protein: CASSQGWKQYF. The chain combines TRBV11-2 with TRBJ2-7, with D maybe TRBD1 (6 bases). CDR3 size: 11 residues. The germline V and J ends were trimmed by 5 bases and 8 bases, with 10 bases remaining between them. The V gene's germline CDR1 is SGHAT and CDR2 FQNNGV.

This clonotype was picked up a small number of times. It may be a read error: a sequence one base away is much more abundant. The chain carries TRBV3-1 and TRBJ2-2, with unresolved D. This CDR3 region has 12 residues. Germline V lookup: CDR1 LGHDT, CDR2 YNNKEL (reference sequence). V dropped 3 bases and J dropped 3 bases, with 2 bases sitting between them. The CDR3 sequence is CASSQHTGELFF. Written as DNA, the CDR3 is TGTGCCAGCAGCCAGCACACCGGGGAGCTGTTTTTT.

CDR3 in DNA: TGTGCCTGGCCCGGGGCACCTGGAAACACCATATATTTT. It encodes CAWPGAPGNTIYF. This rearrangement joins TRBV30 to TRBJ1-3, with a possible D match to TRBD1 (5 bases). Germline V lookup: CDR1 GTSNPN, CDR2 SVGIG (reference sequence). The CDR3 is 13 amino acids. Trimming pared 5 bases from V and 2 bases from J, leaving 10 bases between.

The V call is TRBV5-1, the J call TRBJ2-3, with 10 nucleotides matching TRBD2. The CDR3 totals 16 residues. In germline, CDR1 is SGHRS, CDR2 YFSETQ. Unmatched junction bases numbered 6, after V lost 4 bases and J lost 1 base. CDR3 amino acids: CASSLPTSGGTDTQYF. In DNA, the CDR3 is TGCGCCAGCAGCCTTCCCACTAGCGGGGGCACAGATACGCAGTATTTT.

The gene calls are TRBV4-1 and TRBJ2-3; TRBD2 matches at 11 bases. The germline V gene encodes CDR1 MGHRA and CDR2 YSYEKL. V gave up 3 bases and J gave up 4 bases; unmatched junction bases: 6. The CDR3 is made up of 16 amino acids. CDR3: CASSHLTSGNADTQYF. CDR3 coding DNA: TGCGCCAGCAGCCATTTGACTAGCGGGAACGCAGATACGCAGTATTTT.

The chain is built from TRBV2 and TRBJ2-5; D is uncertain. Trimming removed 4 bases from V and 1 base from J, with 13 bases in between. The CDR3 is 15 residues long. Germline V gives CDR1 SNHLY, CDR2 FYNNEI. The CDR3 is CASSVFGLPQETQYF. The CDR3 nucleotides read TGTGCCAGCAGTGTCTTTGGATTACCCCAAGAGACCCAGTACTTC.

V gene TRBV6-1 combines with J gene TRBJ1-5; the D gene is possibly TRBD1 (6 bases). Germline V gives CDR1 MNHNS, CDR2 SASEGT. The ends were cut back, 8 bases at V and 5 bases at J, with 13 bases in the middle. The CDR3 covers 13 residues. The CDR3 region is CASARDTYQPQHF. The CDR3 DNA reads TGTGCCAGCGCCCGGGACACCTATCAGCCCCAGCATTTT.

The rearrangement uses TRBV19 and TRBJ2-7, with D maybe TRBD2 (5 bases). This CDR3 spans 15 amino acids. Looked up from germline, CDR1 is LNHDA and CDR2 is SQIVND (reference sequence). Trimming left V 3 bases short and J 2 bases short, with 14 bases between. The CDR3 loop reads CASSITGIKAYEQYF. In DNA form, the CDR3 reads TGTGCCAGTAGTATTACCGGGATCAAAGCCTACGAGCAGTACTTC. Filled out from reference TRBV19 and TRBJ2-7, the complete variable domain reads DGGITQSPKYLFRKEGQNVTLSCEQNLNHDAMYWYRQDPGQGLRLIYYSQIVNDFQKGDIAEGYSVSREKKESFPLTVTSAQKNPTAFYLCASSITGIKAYEQYFGPGTRLTVT.

This rearrangement joins TRBV24-1 to TRBJ2-2, with 8 bases lining up with TRBD1. V lost 5 bases to trimming and J lost 7 bases; unmatched junction nucleotides: 8. The CDR3 is 15 residues long. Germline-derived CDR1 and CDR2 are KGHDR and SFDVKD. The chain's CDR3 is CATSVGRGRGGELFF. The CDR3 nucleotides read TGTGCCACCAGTGTGGGCAGGGGGCGAGGCGGGGAGCTGTTTTTT.